These 18 T cell receptor beta chains came from one sample sequenced in a study of post-analysis software for immune sequencing data. Overall study findings and caveats: TRBV segments more frequent in patients than in controls numbered several and included TRBV5-6, TRBV5-1 and TRBV20-1.

Their antigens remain unidentified. Presence of unique molecular identifiers characterized the TCR beta cDNA libraries. TCRdb itself ran the PCR reads through MiXCR, one entry per CDR3 protein. The data hold hundreds of thousands of distinct CDR3 sequences, with around 37% observed a single time. What was sequenced was blood. All receptors come from a girl aged 5 to 17 with multiple sclerosis.

This rearrangement joins TRBV3-1 to TRBJ1-5; D might be TRBD1 (5 bases). Germline V lookup: CDR1 LGHDT, CDR2 YNNKEL (reference sequence). Deletions cut 4 bases from V and 7 bases from J, with 11 bases between. This CDR3 has 13 residues. The CDR3 region is CASSREGQQPQHF. The DNA of the CDR3 is TGTGCCAGCAGCCGCGAGGGGCAACAGCCCCAGCATTTT.

The table lists this clonotype with a few counts. One junction end does not reproduce the germline sequence, and a read error may be involved. V and J are TRBV7-9 and TRBJ2-5; D is unclear. The length of the CDR3 is 15 residues. CDR1 and CDR2 (germline): SEHNR, FQNEAQ (reference sequence). Here the CDR3 reads CASSPDTVTQETRYF. As DNA, the CDR3 is TGTGCCAGCAGCCCGGATACAGTTACTCAAGAGACCCGGTACTTC. The variable domain in full, completed from reference TRBV7-9 and TRBJ2-5, reads DTGVSQNPRHKITKRGQNVTFRCDPISEHNRLYWYRQTLGQGPEFLTYFQNEAQLEKSRLLSDRFSAERPKGSFSTLEIQRTEQGDSAMYLCASSPDTVTQETRYFGPGTRLLVL.

The chain carries TRBV2 and TRBJ1-5; D is uncertain. The V end lost 1 base, the J end lost 0 bases, and 4 bases lay between the germline ends. The CDR3 runs 14 residues. The germline V gene encodes CDR1 SNHLY and CDR2 FYNNEI. CDR3 sequence (DNA): TGTGCCAGCAGTGAAGTTGGTAGCAATCAGCCCCAGCATTTT. This sequence encodes CASSEVGSNQPQHF.

This clonotype came up a few times. This chain joins TRBV12-5 and TRBJ2-7, with a possible D match to TRBD1 (5 bases). The CDR3 length is 14 residues. Germline CDR1 reads LGHNT; CDR2 reads FRNRAP. V lost 5 bases and J lost 7, with 18 bases in between. The CDR3 loop is CASGPVGRPREQYF. The CDR3 DNA reads TGTGCTAGTGGTCCCGTGGGGCGCCCTCGTGAGCAGTACTTC. Looking up the rest from reference TRBV12-5 and TRBJ2-7 gives the full variable domain: DARVTQTPRHKVTEMGQEVTMRCQPILGHNTVFWYRQTMMQGLELLAYFRNRAPLDDSGMPKDRFSAEMPDATLATLKIQPSEPRDSAVYFCASGPVGRPREQYFGPGTRLTVT.

V usage is TRBV7-2 and J usage is TRBJ1-6; TRBD1 aligns across 9 bases. The CDR3 is 18 amino acids. Trimming took 4 bases from V and 2 from J; bases not matched to a gene: 9. The V gene's germline CDR1 is SGHTA and CDR2 FQGNSA. Here the CDR3 reads CASSWTGQGRAYNSPLHF. The CDR3 DNA reads as TGTGCCAGCAGCTGGACGGGACAGGGAAGGGCCTATAATTCACCCCTCCACTTT.

The chain has TRBV5-1 and TRBJ1-2; TRBD1 matches at 7 bases. CDR1 and CDR2 from the germline V gene are SGHRS and YFSETQ. The length of the CDR3 is 15 residues. V dropped 3 bases and J dropped 11; count of bases not matched to a gene: 16. The CDR3 DNA reads TGCGCCAGCAGCTCCCGAGGAGGGGGCGCCTCTGGTTACACCTTC. Translated, it gives CASSSRGGGASGYTF.

This clonotype was recorded a few times. This chain connects TRBV4-1 to TRBJ2-7, with 10 bases identical to TRBD2. Germline CDR1 and CDR2: MGHRA and YSYEKL. The trim removed 4 bases at V and 2 bases at J, leaving 2 bases unmatched. This CDR3 spans 14 amino acids. In DNA form, the CDR3 reads TGCGCCAGCAGCCCTAGCGGGGGACCCTACGAGCAGTACTTC. This translates into CASSPSGGPYEQYF.

The chain combines TRBV6-2 or TRBV6-3 with TRBJ2-4; tentatively, D is TRBD1 (5 bases). The V end was cut by 6 bases, the J end by 10 bases, with 22 bases between. The CDR3 is 15 residues long. Per the germline V gene, CDR1 is MNHEY and CDR2 is SVGEGT. CDR3: CASRGPRIMDEIQYF. The CDR3, as DNA: TGTGCCAGCAGGGGGCCTAGGATCATGGATGAGATTCAGTACTTC.

V and J are TRBV27 and TRBJ2-1, with D possibly matching TRBD2 (5 bases). Germline V CDR1 and CDR2: MNHEY, SMNVEV (reference sequence). V was trimmed by 5 bases and J by 7 bases, leaving 12 bases between them. The CDR3 totals 13 residues. The CDR3 region is CASSTDGNNEQFF. CDR3 nucleotides: TGTGCCAGCAGTACGGACGGGAATAATGAGCAGTTCTTC.

Points on this clonotype: This clone may be a read error of a much larger clone one base away. The chain couples TRBV5-5 to TRBJ2-1; 7 nucleotides agree with TRBD2. CDR3 length: 16 residues. Germline loops: CDR1 SGHKS, CDR2 YYEKEE (reference sequence). CDR3: CASSHRAGESYNVQFF. DNA for the CDR3: TGTGCCAGCAGCCACCGGGCGGGGGAGTCCTACAATGTGCAGTTCTTC.

This clonotype was detected a few times. V and J are TRBV4-1 and TRBJ2-5; possible D gene TRBD2, 6 bases. The CDR3 consists of 14 residues. The germline CDR1 and CDR2 sequences are MGHRA and YSYEKL. With 1 base removed from V and 5 bases from J, the gap between germline ends came to 11 bases. The CDR3 protein is CASSQAGGRETQYF. The CDR3 region has the DNA TGCGCCAGCAGCCAAGCCGGGGGTAGGGAGACCCAGTACTTC.

CDR3 residues: CASSQPPNRADTEAFF. In DNA form, the CDR3 reads TGCGCCAGCAGCCAACCCCCAAACAGGGCGGACACTGAAGCTTTCTTT. This chain uses TRBV4-1 with TRBJ1-1, with D perhaps TRBD1 (6 bases). The germline CDR1 and CDR2 sequences are MGHRA and YSYEKL. This CDR3 contains 16 residues. V was clipped by 2 bases and J by 3 bases, with 16 bases between them.

A remark on this clonotype: One end of the junction fails to match germline, which may point to a read error. The chain has TRBV20-1 and TRBJ2-6; D perhaps matches TRBD1 (6 bases). The CDR3 spans 15 residues. In germline, CDR1 is DFQATT, CDR2 SNEGSKA (reference sequence). The CDR3 sequence is CSAGSGGTGANALTF. CDR3 bases: TGCAGTGCAGGGAGTGGGGGCACTGGGGCCAACGCCCTGACTTTC.

Ten or more counts support this clonotype. The V gene is TRBV2, the J gene TRBJ2-7, with 9 bases identical to TRBD1. Losses at the gene ends were 4 bases for V and 2 bases for J; bases not matched to a gene: 6. Per the germline V gene, CDR1 is SNHLY and CDR2 is FYNNEI. This CDR3 has 15 residues. CDR3 sequence: CASSAGTGPTYEQYF. DNA for the CDR3: TGTGCCAGCAGTGCCGGGACAGGGCCCACCTACGAGCAGTACTTC.

The V and J genes are TRBV7-3 and TRBJ2-7, with a weak D call TRBD2 (6 bases). Trimming removed 6 bases at V and 6 bases at J, with 12 bases between. Germline V lookup: CDR1 SGHTA, CDR2 FQGTGA. The CDR3 has 12 amino acids. The CDR3 region is CASRDYSAEQYF. CDR3 nucleotide sequence: TGTGCCAGCAGGGACTATAGTGCCGAGCAGTACTTC.

This chain links TRBV7-8 with TRBJ1-2; D unresolved. The germline gives CDR1 SGHVS, CDR2 FQNEAQ. CDR3 length: 16 amino acids. V lost 1 base to trimming and J lost 4 bases, with 16 bases between them. The DNA for the CDR3 is TGTGCCAGCAGCTTAGAGCAAAATAGGGTTGGCTATGGCTACACCTTC. Its translation: CASSLEQNRVGYGYTF. Together with reference TRBV7-8 and TRBJ1-2, the CDR3 gives the full variable domain: GAGVSQSPRYKVAKRGQDVALRCDPISGHVSLFWYQQALGQGPEFLTYFQNEAQLDKSGLPSDRFFAERPEGSVSTLKIQRTQQEDSAVYLCASSLEQNRVGYGYTFGSGTRLTVV.

CDR3 in DNA: TGTGCCAGCAGCCTTGTTAACGGAGGGTCGGGCGAGCAGTACTTC. Protein: CASSLVNGGSGEQYF. This chain uses TRBV12-3 or TRBV12-4 with TRBJ2-7, with D possibly matching TRBD2 (6 bases). V was trimmed by 6 bases and J by 6 bases, leaving 21 bases between them. This CDR3 is built from 15 residues.

Only a few counts were recorded for this clonotype. The gene calls are TRBV2 and TRBJ1-4, with D possibly being TRBD1 (5 bases). The CDR3 length is 14 residues. V dropped 0 bases and J dropped 9 bases, with 11 bases sitting between them. Germline V gene sequence: CDR1 SNHLY, CDR2 FYNNEI. As DNA, the CDR3 is TGTGCCAGCAGTGAAGCGGGGACTCCCCAAAAACTGTTTTTT. This encodes CASSEAGTPQKLFF.